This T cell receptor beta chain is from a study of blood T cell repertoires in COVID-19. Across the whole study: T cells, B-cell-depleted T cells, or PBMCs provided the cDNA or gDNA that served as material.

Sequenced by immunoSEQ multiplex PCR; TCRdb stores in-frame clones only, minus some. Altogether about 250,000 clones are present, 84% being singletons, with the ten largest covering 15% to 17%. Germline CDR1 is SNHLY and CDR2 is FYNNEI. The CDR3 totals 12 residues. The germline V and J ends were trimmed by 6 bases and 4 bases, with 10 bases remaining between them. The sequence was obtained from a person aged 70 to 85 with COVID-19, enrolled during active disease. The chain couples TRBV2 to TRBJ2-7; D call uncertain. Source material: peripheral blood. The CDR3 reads CASSNLGYEQYF. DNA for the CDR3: TGTGCCAGCAGCAACCTAGGATACGAGCAGTACTTC.